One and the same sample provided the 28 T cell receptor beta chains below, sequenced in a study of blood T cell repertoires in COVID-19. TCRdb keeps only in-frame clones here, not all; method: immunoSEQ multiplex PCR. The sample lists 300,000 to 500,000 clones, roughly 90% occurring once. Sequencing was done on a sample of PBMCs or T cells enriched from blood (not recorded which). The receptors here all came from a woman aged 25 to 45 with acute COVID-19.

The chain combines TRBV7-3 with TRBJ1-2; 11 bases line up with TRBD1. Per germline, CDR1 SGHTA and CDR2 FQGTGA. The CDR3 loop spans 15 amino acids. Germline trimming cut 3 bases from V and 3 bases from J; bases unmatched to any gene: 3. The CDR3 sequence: CASSLGQGGDYGYTF. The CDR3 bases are TGTGCCAGCAGCTTGGGACAGGGGGGTGACTATGGCTACACCTTC.

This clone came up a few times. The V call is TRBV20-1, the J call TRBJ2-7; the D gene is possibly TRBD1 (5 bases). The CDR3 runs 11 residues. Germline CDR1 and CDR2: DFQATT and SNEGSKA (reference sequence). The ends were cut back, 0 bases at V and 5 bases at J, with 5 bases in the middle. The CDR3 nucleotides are TGCAGTGCTAGAGAAGGGGACGAGCAGTACTTC. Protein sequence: CSAREGDEQYF.

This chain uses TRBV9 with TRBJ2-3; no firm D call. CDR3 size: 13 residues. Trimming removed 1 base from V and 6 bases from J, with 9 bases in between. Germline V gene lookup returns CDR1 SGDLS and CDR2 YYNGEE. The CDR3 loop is CASSVLAPDTQYF. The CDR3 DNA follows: TGTGCCAGCAGCGTACTGGCCCCCGATACGCAGTATTTT.

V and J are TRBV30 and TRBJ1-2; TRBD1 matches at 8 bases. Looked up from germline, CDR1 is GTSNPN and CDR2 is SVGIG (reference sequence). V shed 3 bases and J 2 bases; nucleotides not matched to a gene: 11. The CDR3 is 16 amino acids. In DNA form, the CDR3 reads TGTGCCTGGAGGGGGAGGGACAGGCATATAAACTATGGCTACACCTTC. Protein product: CAWRGRDRHINYGYTF.

CDR3 residues: CASSQGASGYPQFF. In nucleotides, the CDR3 is TGTGCCAGCAGCCAAGGGGCTAGCGGGTACCCTCAGTTCTTC. The chain uses TRBV3-1 (or the pseudogene TRBV3-2) and TRBJ2-1; 8 nucleotides agree with TRBD2. V shed 1 base, J shed 13 bases, and the junction held 9 bases outside the gene matches. The CDR3 covers 14 residues. Germline lookup yields CDR1 LGHDT and CDR2 YNNKEL (reference sequence).

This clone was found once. As DNA, the CDR3 is TGTGCCACCAGTGACCCCGGGACAGGGGGGACCTACGAGCAGTACTTC. It codes for CATSDPGTGGTYEQYF. The V and J genes are TRBV24-1 and TRBJ2-7; 11 positions agree with TRBD1. This CDR3 has 16 amino acids. V was clipped by 4 bases and J by 2 bases; unmatched bases: 6. CDR1 is KGHDR, CDR2 SFDVKD, per germline.

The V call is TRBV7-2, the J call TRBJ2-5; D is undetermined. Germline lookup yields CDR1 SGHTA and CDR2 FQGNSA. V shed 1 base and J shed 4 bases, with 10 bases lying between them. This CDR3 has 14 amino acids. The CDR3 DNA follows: TGTGCCAGCAGCTTAGTAGCTAGAATAGAGACCCAGTACTTC. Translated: CASSLVARIETQYF.

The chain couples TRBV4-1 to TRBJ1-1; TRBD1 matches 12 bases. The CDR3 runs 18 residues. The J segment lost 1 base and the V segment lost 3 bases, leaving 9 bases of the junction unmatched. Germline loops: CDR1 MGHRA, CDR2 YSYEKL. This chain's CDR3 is CASSHRDRGLLANTEAFF. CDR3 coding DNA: TGCGCCAGCAGCCACCGGGACAGGGGGCTGTTAGCGAACACTGAAGCTTTCTTT.

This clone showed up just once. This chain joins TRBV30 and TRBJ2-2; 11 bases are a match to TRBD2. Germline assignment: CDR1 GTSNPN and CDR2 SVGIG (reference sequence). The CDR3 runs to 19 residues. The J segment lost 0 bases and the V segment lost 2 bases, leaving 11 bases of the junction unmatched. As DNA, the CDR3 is TGTGCCTGGAGTCTCTTTACTAGCGGGGGACCTCCGAACACCGGGGAGCTGTTTTTT. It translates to CAWSLFTSGGPPNTGELFF.

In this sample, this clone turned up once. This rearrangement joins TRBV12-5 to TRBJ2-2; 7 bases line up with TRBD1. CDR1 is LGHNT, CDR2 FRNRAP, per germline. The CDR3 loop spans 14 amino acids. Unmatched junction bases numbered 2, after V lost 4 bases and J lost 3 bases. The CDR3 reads CASGSGTDTGELFF. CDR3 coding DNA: TGTGCTAGTGGTTCTGGGACAGACACCGGGGAGCTGTTTTTT.

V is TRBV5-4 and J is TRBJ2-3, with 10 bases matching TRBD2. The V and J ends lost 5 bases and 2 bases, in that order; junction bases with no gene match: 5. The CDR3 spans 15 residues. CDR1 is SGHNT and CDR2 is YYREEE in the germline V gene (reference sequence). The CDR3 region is CASSTGTSVTDTQYF. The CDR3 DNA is TGTGCCAGCAGTACCGGGACTAGCGTCACAGATACGCAGTATTTT. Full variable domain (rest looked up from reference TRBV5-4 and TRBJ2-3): ETGVTQSPTHLIKTRGQQVTLRCSSQSGHNTVSWYQQALGQGPQFIFQYYREEENGRGNFPPRFSGLQFPNYSSELNVNALELDDSALYLCASSTGTSVTDTQYFGPGTRLTVL.

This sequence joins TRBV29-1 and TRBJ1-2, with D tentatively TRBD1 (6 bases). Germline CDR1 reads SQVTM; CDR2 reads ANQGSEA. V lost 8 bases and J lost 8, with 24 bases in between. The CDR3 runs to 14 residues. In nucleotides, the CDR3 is TGCAGCACTAGGGGGGGACAAACGGTTGACGGCTACACCTTC. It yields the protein CSTRGGQTVDGYTF.

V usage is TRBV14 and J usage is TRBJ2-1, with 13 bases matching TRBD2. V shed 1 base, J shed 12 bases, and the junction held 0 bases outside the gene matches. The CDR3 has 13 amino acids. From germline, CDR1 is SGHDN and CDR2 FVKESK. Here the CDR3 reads CASSQGLAGGQFF. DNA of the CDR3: TGTGCCAGCAGCCAAGGACTAGCGGGGGGGCAGTTCTTC.

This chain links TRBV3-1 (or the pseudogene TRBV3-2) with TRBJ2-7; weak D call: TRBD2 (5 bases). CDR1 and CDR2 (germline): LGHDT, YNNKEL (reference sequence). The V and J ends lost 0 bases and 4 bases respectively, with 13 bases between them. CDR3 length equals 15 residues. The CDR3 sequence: CASSQDRGIPYEQYF. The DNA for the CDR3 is TGTGCCAGCAGCCAAGATCGGGGAATTCCGTACGAGCAGTACTTC.

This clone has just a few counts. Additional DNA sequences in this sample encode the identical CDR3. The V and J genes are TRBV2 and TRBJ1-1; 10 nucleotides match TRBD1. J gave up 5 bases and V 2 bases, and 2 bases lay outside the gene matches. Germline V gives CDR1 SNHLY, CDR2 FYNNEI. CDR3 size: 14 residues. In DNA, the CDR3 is TGTGCCAGCAGTGAAAGGACAGGGGGGACTGAAGCTTTCTTT. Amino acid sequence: CASSERTGGTEAFF.

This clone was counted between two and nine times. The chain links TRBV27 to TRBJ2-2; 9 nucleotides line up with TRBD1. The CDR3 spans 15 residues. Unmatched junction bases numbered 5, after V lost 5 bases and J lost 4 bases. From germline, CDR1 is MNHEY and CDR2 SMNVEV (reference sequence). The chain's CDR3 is CASSPGTGPTGELFF. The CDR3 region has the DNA TGTGCCAGCAGTCCAGGGACAGGGCCCACCGGGGAGCTGTTTTTT.

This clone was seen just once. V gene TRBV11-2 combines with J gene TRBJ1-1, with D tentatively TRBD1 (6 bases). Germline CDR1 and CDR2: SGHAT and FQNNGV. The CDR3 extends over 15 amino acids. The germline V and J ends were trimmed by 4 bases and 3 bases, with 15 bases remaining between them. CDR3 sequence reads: CASSSRTGSHTEAFF. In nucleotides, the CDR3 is TGTGCCAGCAGCTCTAGAACAGGGAGTCACACTGAAGCTTTCTTT.

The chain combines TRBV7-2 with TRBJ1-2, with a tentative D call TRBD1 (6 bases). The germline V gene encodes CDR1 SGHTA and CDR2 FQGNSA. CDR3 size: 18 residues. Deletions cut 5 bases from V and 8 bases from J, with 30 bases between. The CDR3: CASSPDIGTTLWGGGYTF. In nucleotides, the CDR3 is TGTGCCAGCAGCCCCGACATTGGAACTACTCTCTGGGGGGGCGGCTACACCTTC.

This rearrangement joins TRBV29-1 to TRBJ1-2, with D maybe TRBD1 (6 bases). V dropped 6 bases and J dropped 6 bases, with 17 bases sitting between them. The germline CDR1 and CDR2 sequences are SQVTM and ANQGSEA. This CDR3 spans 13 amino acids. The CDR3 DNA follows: TGCAGCGTCCGCACTCCGGGGGGCAATGGCTACACCTTC. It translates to CSVRTPGGNGYTF.

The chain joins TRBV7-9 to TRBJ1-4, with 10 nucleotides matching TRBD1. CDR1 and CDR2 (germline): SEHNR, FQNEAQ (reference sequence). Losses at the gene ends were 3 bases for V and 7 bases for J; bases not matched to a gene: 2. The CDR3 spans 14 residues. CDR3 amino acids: CASSFGDRGEKLFF. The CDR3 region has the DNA TGTGCCAGCAGCTTCGGGGACAGGGGTGAAAAACTGTTTTTT.

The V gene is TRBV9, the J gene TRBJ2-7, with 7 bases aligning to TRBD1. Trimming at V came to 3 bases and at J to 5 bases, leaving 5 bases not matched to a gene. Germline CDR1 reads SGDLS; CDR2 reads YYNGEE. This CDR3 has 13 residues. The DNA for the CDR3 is TGTGCCAGCAGCGCTAGACAGGGCCACGAGCAGTACTTC. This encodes CASSARQGHEQYF. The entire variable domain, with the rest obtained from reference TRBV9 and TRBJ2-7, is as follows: DSGVTQTPKHLITATGQRVTLRCSPRSGDLSVYWYQQSLDQGLQFLIQYYNGEERAKGNILERFSAQQFPDLHSELNLSSLELGDSALYFCASSARQGHEQYFGPGTRLTVT.

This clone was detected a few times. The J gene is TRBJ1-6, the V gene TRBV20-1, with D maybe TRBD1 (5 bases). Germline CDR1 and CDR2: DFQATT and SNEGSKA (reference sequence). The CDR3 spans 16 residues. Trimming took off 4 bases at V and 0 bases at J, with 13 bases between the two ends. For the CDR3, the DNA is TGCAGTGCTAATGACCAGGGAACCTCCTATAATTCACCCCTCCACTTT. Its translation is CSANDQGTSYNSPLHF.

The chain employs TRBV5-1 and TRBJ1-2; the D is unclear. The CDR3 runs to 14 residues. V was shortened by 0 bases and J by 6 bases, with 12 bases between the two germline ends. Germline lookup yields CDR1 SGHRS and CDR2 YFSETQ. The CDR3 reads CASSLERAGDGYTF. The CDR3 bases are TGCGCCAGCAGCTTGGAACGGGCCGGGGATGGCTACACCTTC. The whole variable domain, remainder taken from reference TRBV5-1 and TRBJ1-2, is KAGVTQTPRYLIKTRGQQVTLSCSPISGHRSVSWYQQTPGQGLQFLFEYFSETQRNKGNFPGRFSGRQFSNSRSEMNVSTLELGDSALYLCASSLERAGDGYTFGSGTRLTVV.

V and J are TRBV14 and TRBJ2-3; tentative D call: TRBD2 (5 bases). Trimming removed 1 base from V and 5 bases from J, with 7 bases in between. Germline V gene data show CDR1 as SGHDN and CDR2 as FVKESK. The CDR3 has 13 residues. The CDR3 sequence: CASSQGGGDTQYF. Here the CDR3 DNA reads TGTGCCAGCAGCCAAGGCGGAGGAGATACGCAGTATTTT. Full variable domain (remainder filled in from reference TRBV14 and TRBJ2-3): EAGVTQFPSHSVIEKGQTVTLRCDPISGHDNLYWYRRVMGKEIKFLLHFVKESKQDESGMPNNRFLAERTGGTYSTLKVQPAELEDSGVYFCASSQGGGDTQYFGPGTRLTVL.

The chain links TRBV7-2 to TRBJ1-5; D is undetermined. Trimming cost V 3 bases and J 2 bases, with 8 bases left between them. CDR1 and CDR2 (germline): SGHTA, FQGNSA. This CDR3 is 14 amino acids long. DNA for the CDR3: TGTGCCAGCAGCTTGTATGAGGGCAATCAGCCCCAGCATTTT. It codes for CASSLYEGNQPQHF.

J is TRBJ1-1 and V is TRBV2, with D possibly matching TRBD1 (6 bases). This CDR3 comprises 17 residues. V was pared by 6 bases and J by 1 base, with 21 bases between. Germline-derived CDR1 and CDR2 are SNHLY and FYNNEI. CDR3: CASSNLGGERRNTEAFF. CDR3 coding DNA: TGTGCCAGCAGCAACCTAGGGGGGGAAAGGAGGAACACTGAAGCTTTCTTT.

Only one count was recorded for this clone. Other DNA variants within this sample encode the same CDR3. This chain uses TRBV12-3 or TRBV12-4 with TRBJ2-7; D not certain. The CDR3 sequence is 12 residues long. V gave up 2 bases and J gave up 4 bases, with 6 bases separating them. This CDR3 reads CASSLRGYEQYF. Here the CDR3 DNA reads TGTGCCAGCAGTTTACGAGGATACGAGCAGTACTTC.

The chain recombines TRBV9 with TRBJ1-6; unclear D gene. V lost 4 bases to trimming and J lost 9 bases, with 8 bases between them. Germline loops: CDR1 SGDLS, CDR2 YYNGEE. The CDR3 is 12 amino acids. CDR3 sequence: CASSSGGSPLHF. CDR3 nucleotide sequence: TGTGCCAGCAGCAGCGGCGGTTCACCCCTCCACTTT.